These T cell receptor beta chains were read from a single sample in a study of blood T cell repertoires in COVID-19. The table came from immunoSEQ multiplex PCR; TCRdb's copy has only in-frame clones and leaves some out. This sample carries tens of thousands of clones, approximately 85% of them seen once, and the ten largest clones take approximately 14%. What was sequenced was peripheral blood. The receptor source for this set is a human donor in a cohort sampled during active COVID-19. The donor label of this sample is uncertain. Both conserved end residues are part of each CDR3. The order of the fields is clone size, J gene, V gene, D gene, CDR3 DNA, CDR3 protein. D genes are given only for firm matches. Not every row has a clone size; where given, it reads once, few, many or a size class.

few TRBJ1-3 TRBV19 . TGTGCCAGTAGTATCCTTGACAGTAGCTCTGGAAACACCATATATTTT CASSILDSSSGNTIYF
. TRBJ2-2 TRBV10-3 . TGTGCCATCAGGGGAGGAGAGGGCGGGGAGCTGTTTTTT CAIRGGEGGELFF
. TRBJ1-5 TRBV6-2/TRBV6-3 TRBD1 TGTGCCAGCACCCCCTGGAAGGACAGGGGTAGTCAGCCCCAGCATTTT CASTPWKDRGSQPQHF
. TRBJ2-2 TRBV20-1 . TGCAGTGCTAGTTCCGTCACCGGGGAGCTGTTTTTT CSASSVTGELFF
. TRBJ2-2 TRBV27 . TGTGCCAGCAGTAGAGGACAGCGAAACACCGGGGAGCTGTTTTTT CASSRGQRNTGELFF
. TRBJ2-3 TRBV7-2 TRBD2 TGTGCCAGCAGCTCGAGCGGGGGGTACACAGATACGCAGTATTTT CASSSSGGYTDTQYF
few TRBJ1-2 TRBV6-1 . TGTGCCAGCAGTGATTCATATGGGGCTGACTATGGCTACACCTTC CASSDSYGADYGYTF
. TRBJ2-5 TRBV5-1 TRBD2 TGCGCCAGCAGCTTTGGGGGGGACGAGACCCAGTACTTC CASSFGGDETQYF
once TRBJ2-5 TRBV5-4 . TGTGCCAGCAGCCTACAGGGTCCGGAGACCCAGTACTTC CASSLQGPETQYF
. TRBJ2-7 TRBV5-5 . TGTGCCAGCAGCCCGGGACCGGACTACTCCTACGAGCAGTACTTC CASSPGPDYSYEQYF
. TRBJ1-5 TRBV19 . TGTGCCAGTAGTATAACAGTGAGAGGCAATCAGCCCCAGCATTTT CASSITVRGNQPQHF
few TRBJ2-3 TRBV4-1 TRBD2 TGCGCCAGCAGCCAAGGCGGTCTAGCGGGCTTGGGGATGACAGATACGCAGTATTTT CASSQGGLAGLGMTDTQYF
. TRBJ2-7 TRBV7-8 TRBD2 TGTGCCAGCAGCTTAGGGGAGGGGTTCGAGCAGTACTTC CASSLGEGFEQYF
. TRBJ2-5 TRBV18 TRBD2 TGTGCCAGCTCACTAGATAGCGGGGAGGAGACCCAGTACTTC CASSLDSGEETQYF
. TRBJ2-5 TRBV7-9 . TGTGCCAGCACAGGGGCAGGGGAGACCCAGTACTTC CASTGAGETQYF
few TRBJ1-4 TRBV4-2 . TGTGCCAGCAGCCAAGAGGCAGGTGAAAAACTGTTTTTT CASSQEAGEKLFF
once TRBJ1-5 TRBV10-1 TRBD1 TGCGCCAGCAGTGAGAGCCGGGACAGGGGGCCCAATCAGCCCCAGCATTTT CASSESRDRGPNQPQHF
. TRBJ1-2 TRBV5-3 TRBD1 TGTGCCAGAAGCCTCAGGGGGTTCGACTATGGCTACACCTTC CARSLRGFDYGYTF
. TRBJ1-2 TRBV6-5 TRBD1 TGTGCCAGCAGTTACTCGCGGACAGGGGGAGGCTATGGCTACACCTTC CASSYSRTGGGYGYTF
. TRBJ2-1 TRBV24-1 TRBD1 TGTGCCACCAGTGACCCTGGGACAGCCTACTACAATGAGCAGTTCTTC CATSDPGTAYYNEQFF
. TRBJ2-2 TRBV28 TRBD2 TGTGCCAGCAGCCCCCTCGGGGGGGTGAACACCGGGGAGCTGTTTTTT CASSPLGGVNTGELFF
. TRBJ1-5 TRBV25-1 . TGTGCCAGCAGTGGAGGGGGGGTTGGCAATCAGCCCCAGCATTTT CASSGGGVGNQPQHF
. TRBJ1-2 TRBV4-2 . TGTGCCAGCAGCCAAGATGGCTCAGATGGCTACACCTTC CASSQDGSDGYTF
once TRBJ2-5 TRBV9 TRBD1 TGTGCCAGCAGCGCCCCGGGACAGGGGGTTCAAGAGACCCAGTACTTC CASSAPGQGVQETQYF
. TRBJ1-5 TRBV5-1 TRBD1 TGCGCCAGCAGCCTCGGACAGGGGGACGGGCCCCAGCATTTT CASSLGQGDGPQHF
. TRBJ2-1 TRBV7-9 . TGTGCCAGCAGCCCGGGACACTTCATAGGGGATGAGCAGTTCTTC CASSPGHFIGDEQFF